This TCR beta chain was profiled in a study of vaccination effects on CD4 cells after COVID-19. Antigen-specific CD4+ T cells expanded by the ViraFEST assay with viral peptide pools were then sequenced. Following culture for around 9 days, CD4+ T cells were isolated. Vaccinated recipients, who were negative for nucleocapsid antibodies, had no history of SARS-CoV-2 infection. They grew under 2.5 million PBMC in each well, adding 9.5 to 10 IU/ml IL-2 and around 10 ug/ml peptides. Cultures got half-medium changes with IL-2 on days 3 and 7. Study-wide results and caveats: Clones from infection and from vaccination both contracted markedly late after vaccination. Relatively few convalescent patients took part in the study, which had no early post-infection timepoints.

Produced via immunoSEQ multiplex PCR; TCRdb's table is partial and in-frame only. The sample lists roughly 50,000 clones; about four fifths were seen once. Concerning this clone: Its specificity is not known.

This specimen was CD4+ T cells from PBMCs cultured with HCoV-OC43 spike peptides, taken before COVID-19 vaccination. This sample's subset: HCoV-OC43 spike overlapping peptide pool stimulation. This TCR derives from a human donor who received a COVID-19 vaccine.

CDR3 region: CASSQVGGRQETQYF. In nucleotides, the CDR3 is TGCGCCAGCAGCCAAGTTGGCGGGCGGCAAGAGACCCAGTACTTC. The gene calls are TRBV4-1 and TRBJ2-5, with TRBD2 as a possible D gene (5 bases). Trimming took off 1 base at V and 2 bases at J, with 11 bases between the two ends. The CDR3 runs to 15 residues. Germline CDR1 reads MGHRA; CDR2 reads YSYEKL.